This T cell receptor beta chain was sequenced in a study of control samples from healthy donors and cancer patients. J lost 2 bases, V lost 1 base, and 4 bases had no gene match. Germline CDR1 and CDR2: MNHEY and SMNVEV (reference sequence). This CDR3 spans 15 amino acids. Sequencing was performed with immunoSEQ multiplex PCR; in TCRdb, only in-frame clones are kept and a portion is missing. The table lists about 160,000 clones, roughly 95% of them singletons. The sequenced sample was blood. This TCR came from a woman aged 25-40 years in good health. This chain uses TRBV27 with TRBJ2-7, with 8 bases identical to TRBD2. DNA of the CDR3: TGTGCCAGCAGTTTATTGGGCGGGGGGACCTACGAGCAGTACTTC. Its protein product is CASSLLGGGTYEQYF.